The 19 T cell receptor beta chains listed next were all sequenced from one sample in a study of T cells in localized non-small cell lung cancer. Assay used: immunoSEQ multiplex PCR; TCRdb lists only in-frame clones, some missing. Of approximately 17,000 clones in the sample, approximately 80% are singletons; the top ten hold about 29%. The material sequenced was peripheral blood, taken before any cancer treatment. Source of these receptors: a male donor aged 60 or over with stage I lung adenocarcinoma.

The V gene is TRBV19, the J gene TRBJ2-1; D gene ambiguous. V dropped 4 bases and J dropped 10 bases, with 14 bases sitting between them. Germline CDR1 is LNHDA and CDR2 is SQIVND (reference sequence). The length of the CDR3 is 13 residues. Written as DNA, the CDR3 is TGTGCCAGTAGTACGAGATCTGGGGTCGAGCAGTTCTTC. This encodes CASSTRSGVEQFF.

The chain has TRBV5-8 and TRBJ2-2; 8 nucleotides line up with TRBD1. The CDR3 spans 17 residues. Germline-derived CDR1 and CDR2 are SGHTS and YDEGEE. V shed 4 bases, J shed 7 bases, and the junction held 15 bases outside the gene matches. The CDR3 DNA sequence: TGTGCCAGCAGCCAAGAATTAGGCCGACAGGGGAGCGGGGAGCTGTTTTTT. Its translation is CASSQELGRQGSGELFF.

The chain couples TRBV15 to TRBJ2-7; D is possibly TRBD1 (6 bases). This CDR3 has 16 amino acids. The V end lost 3 bases, the J end lost 5 bases, and 20 bases lay between the germline ends. Looked up from germline, CDR1 is LNHNV and CDR2 is YYDKDF (reference sequence). As DNA, the CDR3 is TGTGCCACCAGCAGGGACAGCCGGGCCCCTCCTGACGAGCAGTACTTC. Its translation is CATSRDSRAPPDEQYF.

The chain combines TRBV7-6 with TRBJ2-1, with 8 nucleotides matching TRBD1. Germline V gene sequence: CDR1 SGHVS, CDR2 FNYEAQ. The CDR3 is made up of 15 amino acids. Losses at the gene ends were 4 bases for V and 2 bases for J; bases not matched to a gene: 4. This CDR3 reads CASSSRQGPYNEQFF. Written as DNA, the CDR3 is TGTGCCAGCAGCTCGCGACAGGGGCCCTACAATGAGCAGTTCTTC.

The chain has TRBV7-2 and TRBJ2-3; 15 nucleotides line up with TRBD2. Germline loops: CDR1 SGHTA, CDR2 FQGNSA. Trimming removed 5 bases from V and 6 bases from J; junction bases left unmatched: 3. CDR3 length equals 15 residues. The CDR3, as DNA: TGTGCCAGCAGCACTGGGACTAGCGGGGGGGATACGCAGTATTTT. Translating it yields CASSTGTSGGDTQYF.

The genes are TRBV7-9 and TRBJ2-7; the D call may be TRBD1 or TRBD2 (5 bases each). The length of the CDR3 is 15 residues. Germline CDR1 and CDR2: SEHNR and FQNEAQ (reference sequence). V was clipped by 5 bases and J by 0 bases, with 14 bases between them. CDR3 in amino acids: CASSTPGTVSYEQYF. CDR3 DNA sequence: TGTGCCAGCAGCACCCCCGGGACGGTCTCCTACGAGCAGTACTTC.

The chain employs TRBV7-3 and TRBJ1-2, with D hard to call. Germline V CDR1 and CDR2: SGHTA, FQGTGA. The CDR3 is made up of 13 amino acids. V was shortened by 5 bases and J by 2 bases, with 9 bases between the two germline ends. CDR3 DNA sequence: TGTGCCAGCAGCCCGCTGGAGAACTATGGCTACACCTTC. Translated: CASSPLENYGYTF.

The CDR3 loop is CAWSWGKSSYEQYF. In nucleotides, the CDR3 is TGTGCCTGGAGCTGGGGAAAGAGCTCCTACGAGCAGTACTTC. J is TRBJ2-7 and V is TRBV30, with D unclear. This CDR3 contains 14 residues. Looked up from germline, CDR1 is GTSNPN and CDR2 is SVGIG (reference sequence). Trimming cost V 3 bases and J 0 bases, with 12 bases left between them.

In this sample, this clone turned up a few times. The chain couples TRBV9 to TRBJ1-2; TRBD1 is a possible D gene (6 bases). The germline V gene has CDR1 SGDLS and CDR2 YYNGEE. The CDR3 sequence is 15 residues long. Trimming cost V 0 bases and J 3 bases, with 12 bases left between them. The CDR3 loop is CASSVVQGSDYGYTF. CDR3 bases: TGTGCCAGCAGCGTAGTCCAGGGGTCGGACTATGGCTACACCTTC. Full variable domain (outside the CDR3, taken from reference TRBV9 and TRBJ1-2): DSGVTQTPKHLITATGQRVTLRCSPRSGDLSVYWYQQSLDQGLQFLIQYYNGEERAKGNILERFSAQQFPDLHSELNLSSLELGDSALYFCASSVVQGSDYGYTFGSGTRLTVV.

The chain uses TRBV30 and TRBJ1-3; 9 bases fit TRBD1. The CDR3 length is 13 residues. V gave up 3 bases and J gave up 8 bases; unmatched junction bases: 5. Germline V gene lookup returns CDR1 GTSNPN and CDR2 SVGIG (reference sequence). The CDR3 bases are TGTGCCTGGAGCGGACAGGGGAGGGACACCATATATTTT. Amino acid sequence: CAWSGQGRDTIYF.

DNA of the CDR3: TGCGCCAGCAGCCCCGTACTGGGGGCGCAGGAGACCCAGTACTTC. Translation gives CASSPVLGAQETQYF. V is TRBV4-3 and J is TRBJ2-5; D is perhaps TRBD1 (6 bases). The CDR3 is made up of 15 amino acids. Germline CDR1 and CDR2: LGHNA and YSLEER. V was shortened by 4 bases and J by 5 bases, with 17 bases between the two germline ends.

This chain links TRBV27 with TRBJ2-1; 9 nucleotides agree with TRBD2. Germline values: CDR1 MNHEY, CDR2 SMNVEV (reference sequence). V dropped 5 bases and J dropped 7; count of bases not matched to a gene: 24. CDR3 length: 20 residues. Here the CDR3 reads CASSPWGAAVAGEGANEQFF. The CDR3 DNA is TGTGCCAGCAGTCCCTGGGGGGCTGCGGTAGCGGGAGAAGGGGCAAATGAGCAGTTCTTC.

The CDR3 region has the DNA TGTGCCTGGAGCCCTGTGCAGTTTGGGGAAAAACTGTTTTTT. Translated, it gives CAWSPVQFGEKLFF. The chain joins TRBV30 to TRBJ1-4; D ambiguous. CDR3 length equals 14 residues. Germline CDR1 reads GTSNPN; CDR2 reads SVGIG (reference sequence). V dropped 3 bases and J dropped 8 bases, with 16 bases sitting between them.

The V and J genes are TRBV7-2 and TRBJ2-3; 7 bases are a match to TRBD2. This CDR3 comprises 16 residues. With 5 bases clipped from V and 6 bases from J, the junction kept 14 bases outside the gene matches. CDR1 is SGHTA, CDR2 FQGNSA, per germline. The CDR3 loop reads CASSPLGGRATDTQYF. In DNA form, the CDR3 reads TGTGCCAGCAGCCCCCTTGGAGGGAGGGCCACTGATACGCAGTATTTT.

J is TRBJ1-3 and V is TRBV7-2; tentatively, D is TRBD1 (6 bases). Per the germline V gene, CDR1 is SGHTA and CDR2 is FQGNSA. There are 15 residues in the CDR3. Trimming left V 2 bases short and J 7 bases short, with 15 bases between. CDR3 loop: CASSLSGRGSNTIYF. The CDR3, as DNA: TGTGCCAGCAGCTTAAGCGGCAGGGGTTCCAACACCATATATTTT.

This chain connects TRBV11-2 to TRBJ1-2; D ambiguous. V was shortened by 0 bases and J by 8 bases, with 19 bases between the two germline ends. CDR1 and CDR2 (germline): SGHAT, FQNNGV. The CDR3 totals 16 residues. DNA for the CDR3: TGTGCCAGCAGCTTAGATCCCTTTAGTAATCGCCAAGGCTACACCTTC. It specifies CASSLDPFSNRQGYTF. Combining the CDR3 with reference TRBV11-2 and TRBJ1-2 gives the whole variable domain EAGVAQSPRYKIIEKRQSVAFWCNPISGHATLYWYQQILGQGPKLLIQFQNNGVVDDSQLPKDRFSAERLKGVDSTLKIQPAKLEDSAVYLCASSLDPFSNRQGYTFGSGTRLTVV.

This chain connects TRBV5-1 to TRBJ2-7; D unclear. V was cut by 5 bases and J by 0 bases, with 9 bases left in between. Germline V CDR1 and CDR2: SGHRS, YFSETQ. The CDR3 is made up of 13 amino acids. The CDR3 DNA sequence: TGCGCCAGCAGGCTGACGGACTCCTACGAGCAGTACTTC. Its translation: CASRLTDSYEQYF. Looking up the rest from reference TRBV5-1 and TRBJ2-7 gives the full variable domain: KAGVTQTPRYLIKTRGQQVTLSCSPISGHRSVSWYQQTPGQGLQFLFEYFSETQRNKGNFPGRFSGRQFSNSRSEMNVSTLELGDSALYLCASRLTDSYEQYFGPGTRLTVT.

This chain connects TRBV18 to TRBJ2-5; perhaps TRBD2 as D (7 bases). V was pared by 0 bases and J by 7 bases, with 15 bases between. The CDR3 is 15 amino acids. Germline V gives CDR1 KGHSH, CDR2 LQKENI. The CDR3 is CASSPPTGRGGTQYF. DNA of the CDR3: TGTGCCAGCTCACCACCCACAGGGCGCGGGGGGACCCAGTACTTC.

The chain has TRBV21-1 and TRBJ2-2; the tabulated D call, TRBD1, remains unverified against the DNA. TRBV21-1 is classified as a pseudogene. The CDR3 totals 16 residues. The CDR3 coding sequence is TGTGCCAGCAGCAAAGTTTGCAGGGGCGCCGCCGGGGAGCTGTTTTTT. Amino acid sequence: CASSKVCRGAAGELFF.